The TCR beta chain under discussion was sequenced for a study of PD-1 blockade in classical Hodgkin lymphoma. Study-level results: After ASCT, patients who started nivolumab under 1 year later were excluded. A significant rise in TCR diversity by C4D1 was seen for CD4+ but not CD8+ cells. Newly diagnosed patients were reported to exhibit reduced baseline TCR diversity relative to healthy donors. The diversity seen at baseline in complete responders resembled that of newly diagnosed patients.

Patients all relapsed after autologous stem cell transplantation, and there was variation in brentuximab vedotin exposure. The method was immunoSEQ multiplex PCR; TCRdb's version includes in-frame clones alone and lacks a portion of them. The profile shows about 90,000 clones, nearly 95% of them singletons. The V gene's germline CDR1 is MGHRA and CDR2 YSYEKL. Between the trimmed V and J ends, which lost 7 bases and 0 bases, there was a span of 13 bases. The CDR3 has 14 residues. Regarding this clone: The antigen remains unidentified.

The chain joins TRBV4-1 to TRBJ2-7; unclear D gene. Sequenced here: peripheral blood mononuclear cells (PBMCs), sampled before the second cycle of nivolumab. The clonotype comes from a human donor with classical Hodgkin lymphoma. The CDR3 DNA reads as TGCGCCAGCACGGTGCCCTTGCCCTCCTACGAGCAGTACTTC. Its protein is CASTVPLPSYEQYF.